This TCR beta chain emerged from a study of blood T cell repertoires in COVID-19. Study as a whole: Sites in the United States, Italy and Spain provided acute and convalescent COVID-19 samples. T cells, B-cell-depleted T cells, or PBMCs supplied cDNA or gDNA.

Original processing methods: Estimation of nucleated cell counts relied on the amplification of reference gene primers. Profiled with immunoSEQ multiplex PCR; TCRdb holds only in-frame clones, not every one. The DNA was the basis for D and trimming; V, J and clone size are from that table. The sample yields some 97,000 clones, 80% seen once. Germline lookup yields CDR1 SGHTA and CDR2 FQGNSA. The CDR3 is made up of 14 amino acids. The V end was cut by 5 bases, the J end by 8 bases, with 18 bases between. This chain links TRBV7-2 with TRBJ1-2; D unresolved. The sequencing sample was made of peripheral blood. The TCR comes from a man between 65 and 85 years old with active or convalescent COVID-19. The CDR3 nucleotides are TGTGCCAGCAGCCCCCTGGAGGGTTTGGGCGGCTACACCTTC. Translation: CASSPLEGLGGYTF.